Presented here are 10 T cell receptor beta chains from one specimen sequenced in a study of shared clonotypes between healthy human individuals (dated by TCRdb to 2019 to 2021). The library was made by the immunoSEQ multiplex PCR assay. Drawn from immuneACCESS, this table holds only the in-frame rearrangements with V and J called that TCRdb kept. Clones are partly lost; checked studies trace under half to an unresolved V gene and leave the rest unexplained. For this sample the table gives more than 2 million clones, of which around 93% were detected only once. The leading ten clones occupy over 1.5% of the sample. CD8 naive samples were CD45RO-negative cells positively selected for CCR7, giving a CD45RA+CCR7+ population that excluded TemRA cells. Sequenced: naive CD8+ T cells from PBMCs. Interpreted using the paper, the cell subset or site label stands for: CD45RA+CCR7+. The source is a man aged 18 to 30 in good health. Some clones in this sample may be carry-over from other donors' samples.

The gene calls are TRBV21-1 and TRBJ2-6. TRBV21-1 counts as a pseudogene. The CDR3 extends over 17 amino acids. As DNA, the CDR3 is TGTGCCAGCAGCAAACGGGCGGCCAACTCTGGGGCCAACGTCCTGACTTTC. Translated, it gives CASSKRAANSGANVLTF.

The chain joins TRBV6-1 to TRBJ1-1; no clear D. The CDR3 has 17 amino acids. V shed 3 bases and J shed 5 bases, with 22 bases lying between them. Germline V gene data show CDR1 as MNHNS and CDR2 as SASEGT. The CDR3 sequence is CASSESFWTERATEAFF. The CDR3 region has the DNA TGTGCCAGCAGTGAGTCTTTTTGGACTGAGAGAGCAACTGAAGCTTTCTTT.

CDR3 amino acids: CARSSDAGRSEGEQYF. CDR3 DNA sequence: TGTGCCAGAAGCTCCGACGCGGGGCGGTCGGAGGGAGAGCAGTACTTC. The chain combines TRBV5-3 with TRBJ2-7; D may be TRBD2 (6 bases). TRBV5-3 is an ORF, and what it does is uncertain. Between the trimmed V and J ends, which lost 3 bases and 7 bases, there was a span of 23 bases. The CDR3 has 16 amino acids.

The chain joins TRBV10-3 to TRBJ2-1, with 16 bases matching TRBD2. Trimming at V came to 2 bases and at J to 0 bases, leaving 7 bases not matched to a gene. The V gene's germline CDR1 is ENHRY and CDR2 SYGVKD. CDR3 size: 20 residues. The CDR3 nucleotides read TGTGCCATCAGTGAGGTTACGGGACTAGCGGGAGGGAGCTCCTACAATGAGCAGTTCTTC. Translated, it gives CAISEVTGLAGGSSYNEQFF.

The rearrangement links TRBV4-1 to TRBJ2-5; D perhaps matches TRBD1 (5 bases). The CDR3 extends over 15 amino acids. Germline CDR1 MGHRA, CDR2 YSYEKL. Deletions cut 0 bases from V and 3 bases from J, with 11 bases between. CDR3 region: CASSQDWGLKETQYF. The CDR3 DNA is TGCGCCAGCAGCCAAGATTGGGGCCTCAAAGAGACCCAGTACTTC.

CDR3 bases: TGTGCCAGCAGTGGTAGACAGACCTACGAGCAGTACTTC. The encoded protein is CASSGRQTYEQYF. The chain carries TRBV6-6 and TRBJ2-7; D may be TRBD1 (5 bases). Trimming left V 5 bases short and J 2 bases short, with 10 bases between. This CDR3 is 13 amino acids long. Per the germline V gene, CDR1 is MNHNY and CDR2 is SVGAGI (reference sequence).

V is TRBV5-6 and J is TRBJ2-2, with D uncertain. The CDR3 runs to 12 residues. V lost 4 bases to trimming and J lost 6 bases, with 7 bases between them. The germline V gene encodes CDR1 SGHDT and CDR2 YYEEEE. CDR3 in DNA: TGTGCCAGCAGCACCGACCCCGGGGAGCTGTTTTTT. Residues: CASSTDPGELFF.

J is TRBJ2-7 and V is TRBV2, with D tentatively TRBD1 or TRBD2 (5 bases each). Germline loops: CDR1 SNHLY, CDR2 FYNNEI. CDR3 length: 15 amino acids. Trimming cost V 0 bases and J 2 bases, with 11 bases left between them. The CDR3 nucleotides are TGTGCCAGCAGTGAAGCTGCCAGGGAGACCTACGAGCAGTACTTC. Amino acids: CASSEAARETYEQYF.

The chain couples TRBV9 to TRBJ2-1, with a tentative D call TRBD1 (6 bases). The CDR3 has 15 amino acids. Germline loops: CDR1 SGDLS, CDR2 YYNGEE. Trimming pared 3 bases from V and 2 bases from J, leaving 12 bases between. CDR3 in DNA: TGTGCCAGCAGCGGAGGGGGAGCGCCCTACAATGAGCAGTTCTTC. Residues: CASSGGGAPYNEQFF.

This chain connects TRBV4-1 to TRBJ2-1, with no clear D. The CDR3 length is 13 residues. V was pared by 0 bases and J by 10 bases, with 10 bases between. In germline, CDR1 is MGHRA, CDR2 YSYEKL. CDR3 in DNA: TGCGCCAGCAGCCAAGATGGGGTAAAGGAGCAGTTCTTC. Residues: CASSQDGVKEQFF.